Each of the 12 T cell receptor beta chains below was sequenced from the same sample in a study of OX40 agonist ivuxolimab in advanced cancers. Clones were sequenced by immunoSEQ multiplex PCR, and TCRdb holds only the in-frame ones, with some missing. The repertoire has about 95,000 clones, over 75% of them found once; the top ten carry 3% to 4%. This specimen was CD4+ or CD8+ T cells sorted from blood, taken in a trial of the OX40 agonist ivuxolimab. The origin of the receptors is an adult with an advanced solid tumor such as melanoma, head and neck, liver or kidney cancer.

This clone was found a few times. The chain carries TRBV28 and TRBJ1-2; D possibly corresponds to TRBD1 (6 bases). CDR1 is MDHEN and CDR2 is SYDVKM in the germline V gene. Trimming shortened V by 8 bases and J by 7 bases, and 20 bases separated the two germline ends. This CDR3 contains 14 residues. The CDR3 DNA sequence: TGTGCCAGCCACCCGGGGGGCGCATCGGGTGGCTACACCTTC. Translated, it gives CASHPGGASGGYTF.

This CDR3 is CASSLAGRNTEAFF. In DNA, the CDR3 is TGTGCCAGCAGCTTGGCCGGGCGGAACACTGAAGCTTTCTTT. The chain joins TRBV7-8 to TRBJ1-1; D gene uncertain. The CDR3 has 14 amino acids. Germline assignment: CDR1 SGHVS and CDR2 FQNEAQ. Trimming removed 3 bases at V and 1 base at J, with 9 bases between.

This clone was counted once. This chain uses TRBV28 with TRBJ2-7; 7 nucleotides agree with TRBD2. The ends lost 6 bases at V and 0 bases at J; junction bases unmatched: 8. The CDR3 extends over 15 amino acids. CDR1 and CDR2 from the germline V gene are MDHEN and SYDVKM. The chain's CDR3 is CASSKLAPSSYEQYF. As DNA, the CDR3 is TGTGCCAGCAGCAAACTAGCGCCGAGCTCCTACGAGCAGTACTTC.

This rearrangement joins TRBV10-3 to TRBJ1-1; TRBD1 matches at 7 bases. The CDR3 length is 17 residues. Germline CDR1 reads ENHRY; CDR2 reads SYGVKD. V shed 4 bases and J 1 base; nucleotides not matched to a gene: 12. CDR3 DNA: TGTGCCATCAGTGGACTGAGTCCGACAGGGAAGAACACTGAAGCTTTCTTT. Protein product: CAISGLSPTGKNTEAFF.

This clone has a single count. This sequence joins TRBV9 and TRBJ2-1; D possibly corresponds to TRBD2 (5 bases). CDR3 length: 15 amino acids. Trimming left V 4 bases short and J 2 bases short, with 13 bases between. Germline V lookup: CDR1 SGDLS, CDR2 YYNGEE. For the CDR3, the DNA is TGTGCCAGCAGCACTGCGGGTCTGCCCTACAATGAGCAGTTCTTC. Its protein product is CASSTAGLPYNEQFF.

Turning to this clone: This same CDR3 is encoded by further DNA sequences in the sample. The chain couples TRBV7-9 to TRBJ2-7; D remains unclear. Germline-derived CDR1 and CDR2 are SEHNR and FQNEAQ (reference sequence). The CDR3 contains 13 residues. V shed 4 bases and J shed 3 bases, with 10 bases lying between them. CDR3 loop: CASSSGRIYEQYF. The CDR3 DNA follows: TGTGCCAGCAGCTCCGGACGGATCTACGAGCAGTACTTC.

The chain uses TRBV4-3 and TRBJ1-3; a possible D gene is TRBD1 (6 bases). The germline V and J ends were trimmed by 0 bases and 3 bases, with 9 bases remaining between them. This CDR3 region has 15 residues. The germline CDR1 and CDR2 sequences are LGHNA and YSLEER. CDR3 in amino acids: CASSQDRTVGNTIYF. DNA of the CDR3: TGCGCCAGCAGCCAAGATCGGACAGTTGGAAACACCATATATTTT.

The V gene is TRBV4-3, the J gene TRBJ1-5; D gene ambiguous. The CDR3 has 19 residues. The ends were cut back, 1 base at V and 5 bases at J, with 24 bases in the middle. Germline CDR1 is LGHNA and CDR2 is YSLEER. The CDR3 DNA reads TGCGCCAGCAGCCAAGTGGCTTCCGGAAAAGGCTACCTCGATCAGCCCCAGCATTTT. Translation: CASSQVASGKGYLDQPQHF.

This clone was recorded a few times. The chain couples TRBV2 to TRBJ2-1; D is unclear. Trimming removed 10 bases from V and 5 bases from J, with 33 bases in between. CDR3 length: 19 residues. Germline V gene data show CDR1 as SNHLY and CDR2 as FYNNEI. CDR3: CATNSISSWGGGTDNEQFF. The CDR3 DNA reads TGTGCCACCAATTCTATCTCCAGTTGGGGTGGCGGCACCGACAATGAGCAGTTCTTC.

This chain uses TRBV18 with TRBJ1-2; no clear D. Deletions cut 4 bases from V and 2 bases from J, with 5 bases between. Germline CDR1 reads KGHSH; CDR2 reads LQKENI. The CDR3 totals 12 residues. CDR3: CASSRGNYGYTF. The CDR3 nucleotides read TGTGCCAGCTCACGAGGAAACTATGGCTACACCTTC.

This clone was counted a few times. The chain employs TRBV7-2 and TRBJ2-7; TRBD2 might be the D (5 bases). V was cut by 6 bases and J by 7 bases, with 13 bases left in between. Germline V gene data show CDR1 as SGHTA and CDR2 as FQGNSA. This CDR3 comprises 12 residues. The CDR3 DNA follows: TGTGCCAGCAGAACCGGACGCGGGGAGCAGTACTTC. Translating it yields CASRTGRGEQYF.

This CDR3 is CSAYGGTGKFAEAFF. As DNA, the CDR3 is TGCAGCGCCTATGGCGGGACAGGGAAATTCGCTGAAGCTTTCTTT. The chain combines TRBV29-1 with TRBJ1-1, with 9 bases that match TRBD1. The V segment lost 7 bases and the J segment 6 bases; nucleotides outside the gene matches: 15. CDR1 and CDR2 (germline): SQVTM, ANQGSEA. The CDR3 is 15 residues long.